The TCR beta chain under discussion was sequenced for a study of T-cell memory formation after mild COVID-19. This clonotype has just a few counts. What it recognizes is unknown. The CDR3 consists of 18 residues. Unmatched junction bases numbered 7, after V lost 1 base and J lost 1 base. Study conclusions and caveats: Some SARS-CoV-2-responding clones were already detected in memory before infection. CD4+ contracting clones were found mainly in CM and EM, and CD8+ ones in EMRA.

One entry per CDR3 protein results from TCRdb running MiXCR on the 5' RACE reads. Of around 190,000 distinct CDR3 sequences listed, about a fifth are singletons. The V call is TRBV12-3 or TRBV12-4, the J call TRBJ2-3; 11 bases line up with TRBD2. The sample taken for sequencing was PBMCs or a T cell subset sorted from them (not recorded which). This receptor was identified in a young man who had mild COVID-19 (a few samples of this study predate the infection). Cell type and time point are not known. The CDR3, as DNA: TGTGCCAGCAGTTTAGGCCTAGCGGGGGGCTGGCGCACAGATACGCAGTATTTT. It encodes CASSLGLAGGWRTDTQYF.